Listed below are T cell receptor beta chains from one sample, sequenced in a study of blood T cell repertoires in COVID-19. Assay: immunoSEQ multiplex PCR; the TCRdb copy retains only in-frame clones and omits some. The sample has hundreds of thousands of clones; around four fifths are singletons. The sample consisted of peripheral blood. These TCRs come from a woman in her 50s with active or convalescent COVID-19. CDR3s include the opening cysteine and the closing phenylalanine or tryptophan. The D gene is left open where the match is weak. Some rows mark clone size as missing; the rest say once, few, many or name a class of expanded clone.

TGTGCCAGTAGGAGACTAGACGGCACAGATACGCAGTATTTT,CASRRLDGTDTQYF,14,TRBV19,.,.,TRBJ2-3
TGTGCCAGCAGCGAGCGAAAACAGGGGCGTTACGGAGACTATGGCTACACCTTC,CASSERKQGRYGDYGYTF,18,TRBV7-9,.,TRBD1,TRBJ1-2
TGCGCCAGCAGCTCAAGGGGCTCCTACAATGAGCAGTTCTTC,CASSSRGSYNEQFF,14,TRBV5-1,once,.,TRBJ2-1
TGTGCCAGCAGGCCCGGTTCTTCTAGCGGGTCCCCGAGCTCCTACAATGAGCAGTTCTTC,CASRPGSSSGSPSSYNEQFF,20,TRBV28,.,TRBD2,TRBJ2-1
TGTGCCAGCAGCCTGGGGGTTAGCGGGACTTTTAGGGAGCTGTTTTTT,CASSLGVSGTFRELFF,16,TRBV7-8,.,TRBD2,TRBJ2-2
TGTGCCAGCAGCCAGGGTGGCGCAGATACGCAGTATTTT,CASSQGGADTQYF,13,TRBV11-3,.,.,TRBJ2-3
TGTGCCATCAGTGGGTTGGGGGCTTCGGGGACTGAAGCTTTCTTT,CAISGLGASGTEAFF,15,TRBV10-3,.,.,TRBJ1-1
TGTGCCAGCAGTCCGGGACTAGCACGGTACAATGAGCAGTTCTTC,CASSPGLARYNEQFF,15,TRBV6-5,.,TRBD2,TRBJ2-1
TGTGCCAGCAGCTTAGCCGGGAGACGGGATGAGCAGTTCTTC,CASSLAGRRDEQFF,14,TRBV7-6,.,.,TRBJ2-1
TGTGCCTGGAATCTTGCGGGAGGAATCGATGAGCAGTTCTTC,CAWNLAGGIDEQFF,14,TRBV30,.,TRBD2,TRBJ2-1
TGTGCCAGCAGTTACTCCTTTGACGGGGGGTATGGCTACACCTTC,CASSYSFDGGYGYTF,15,TRBV6-5,.,.,TRBJ1-2
TGTGCCAGCAGAAAAGGACTCCTGGAGCAGTACTTC,CASRKGLLEQYF,12,TRBV28,.,.,TRBJ2-7
TGTGCCAGCAGCGTGAGCGGGGTAGGCGATGAGCAGTTCTTC,CASSVSGVGDEQFF,14,TRBV11-3,.,TRBD2,TRBJ2-1
TGTGCCAGCTCACCACCGGGCCGGGAGACTGAAGCTTTCTTT,CASSPPGRETEAFF,14,TRBV18,.,.,TRBJ1-1
TGTGCCAGCAGCTTGGGTCTTCGCACAGATACGCAGTATTTT,CASSLGLRTDTQYF,14,TRBV5-4,.,.,TRBJ2-3
TGTGCCAGCAGCTCGGGACTGGGAGAGCAGTACTTC,CASSSGLGEQYF,12,TRBV5-5,.,.,TRBJ2-7
TGTGCCAGTAGTCTCCTACAGGGGAGGAATTCACCCCTCCACTTT,CASSLLQGRNSPLHF,15,TRBV19,.,TRBD1,TRBJ1-6
TGTGCCAGCGGTCGGAGGAACACTGAAGCTTTCTTT,CASGRRNTEAFF,12,TRBV5-6,.,.,TRBJ1-1
TGTGCCAGCAGACCCGCGGACAGAGTCCAAGAGACCCAGTACTTC,CASRPADRVQETQYF,15,TRBV6-5,once,.,TRBJ2-5
TGCGCCAGCCGCCGGACAGGGGGTATAGGCCGCTCTGGAAACACCATATATTTT,CASRRTGGIGRSGNTIYF,18,TRBV5-1,.,TRBD1,TRBJ1-3
TGTGCCAGCAGTATCGATTGGAGGACTGAAGCTTTCTTT,CASSIDWRTEAFF,13,TRBV6-4,.,.,TRBJ1-1
TGTGCCAGCTCACCGACACAACCAAGGACAGATCAGCCCCAGCATTTT,CASSPTQPRTDQPQHF,16,TRBV18,.,.,TRBJ1-5
TGTGCCAGCAGTGTCTCCGACAGAGCAGCTAACTATGGCTACACCTTC,CASSVSDRAANYGYTF,16,TRBV28,.,.,TRBJ1-2
TGCAGCGTTTCCCAGGGGCGGAACACCATATATTTT,CSVSQGRNTIYF,12,TRBV29-1,once,.,TRBJ1-3
TGTGCCAGCCGGGGTGTAGCGGGCTGGGGCACTGAAGCTTTCTTT,CASRGVAGWGTEAFF,15,TRBV3-1/TRBV3-2,once,.,TRBJ1-1
TGTGCCAGCAGAGTAGCGCTCAATGAGCAGTTCTTC,CASRVALNEQFF,12,TRBV28,.,.,TRBJ2-1
TGTGCCAGCAGTGATAGGGTCAGGGTGCTTGCGGGCTACACCTTC,CASSDRVRVLAGYTF,15,TRBV2,few,.,TRBJ1-2
TGTGCCAGCAGCCACGGGACTAGCGAGGGGGACGAGCAGTTCTTC,CASSHGTSEGDEQFF,15,TRBV11-3,.,TRBD2,TRBJ2-1
TGTGCCAGCAGTGAACTGGCCAGCGCGATCTCCTACGAGCAGTACTTC,CASSELASAISYEQYF,16,TRBV2,.,.,TRBJ2-7
TGTGCCAGCAGTGAATTCCGTGACAGGGTTCGAGGTACTTTCTTT,CASSEFRDRVRGTFF,15,TRBV2,.,TRBD1,TRBJ1-1
TGTGCCAGTAGTGTTCTCCGGGACAGGGTGGGCAATGAGCAGTTCTTC,CASSVLRDRVGNEQFF,16,TRBV19,.,TRBD1,TRBJ2-1
TGTGCCAGCAGCTTAGCCAGGGGGGACATTCAGTACTTC,CASSLARGDIQYF,13,TRBV7-9,.,.,TRBJ2-4
TGCGCCAGCAGCCGGGACAGGCGCTCCTACGAACAGTACTTC,CASSRDRRSYEQYF,14,TRBV5-1,once,TRBD1,TRBJ2-7
TGTGCCAGCTCACCTTCGCAGGGTTGGGGCTATGGCTACACCTTC,CASSPSQGWGYGYTF,15,TRBV18,.,.,TRBJ1-2
TGTGCCAGCTCACCTCCGACTAGCGGGAGAAAAGGCTACGAGCAGTACTTC,CASSPPTSGRKGYEQYF,17,TRBV18,.,TRBD2,TRBJ2-7
TGTGCCAGCAGCTCGTGGACAATGCCCTCTAACTATGGCTACACCTTC,CASSSWTMPSNYGYTF,16,TRBV7-9,.,.,TRBJ1-2
TGTGCCAGCAGCCGCGGTGACAGTAACTATGGCTACACCTTC,CASSRGDSNYGYTF,14,TRBV5-5,.,.,TRBJ1-2
TGTGCCACGCGGACAGGGGTCACCGGGGAGCTGTTTTTT,CATRTGVTGELFF,13,TRBV5-6,.,TRBD1,TRBJ2-2
TGTGCCAGCAGTGGTGGGCCGTTCGCGAACACCGGGGAGCTGTTTTTT,CASSGGPFANTGELFF,16,TRBV6-1,.,.,TRBJ2-2
TGTGCCAGTAGTACAACCGGGACAGCGCAAGAGACCCAGTACTTC,CASSTTGTAQETQYF,15,TRBV19,few,TRBD1,TRBJ2-5
TGTGCCAGCAGTACCCGGGACACCCAAGAGACCCAGTACTTC,CASSTRDTQETQYF,14,TRBV27,.,.,TRBJ2-5
TGTGCCAGCAGCCAAGATTCGGGGGGATACACAGCGAACACTGAAGCTTTCTTT,CASSQDSGGYTANTEAFF,18,TRBV4-2,.,.,TRBJ1-1
TGTGCCAGCAGCGTGACAAGGAACACTGAAGCTTTCTTT,CASSVTRNTEAFF,13,TRBV9,few,.,TRBJ1-1
TGTGCCAGCTCACCCGAAGCGGGACCTTCCAGGGAGCAGTACTTC,CASSPEAGPSREQYF,15,TRBV18,.,TRBD2,TRBJ2-7
TGTGCCAGCAGAATTTCTCCGGGACAGCGCTATGGCTACACCTTC,CASRISPGQRYGYTF,15,TRBV5-4,.,TRBD1,TRBJ1-2
TGTGCCAGCAGCGAGGCAGACTCGGAGACCCAGTACTTC,CASSEADSETQYF,13,TRBV9,.,.,TRBJ2-5
TGTGCCTGGAGTGTAGACCGGGGAACTGAAGCTTTCTTT,CAWSVDRGTEAFF,13,TRBV30,.,.,TRBJ1-1
TGTGCCACCCAGCCGGGGGTTGGAAACACCATATATTTT,CATQPGVGNTIYF,13,TRBV19,.,.,TRBJ1-3
TGTGCCAGCAACGGGGGGTGGAGTGGCTACACCTTC,CASNGGWSGYTF,12,TRBV12-3/TRBV12-4,once,.,TRBJ1-2
TGCGCCAGCAGCTTGCGGACTAGTGGGCCCTACGAGCAGTACTTC,CASSLRTSGPYEQYF,15,TRBV5-1,.,TRBD2,TRBJ2-7
TGTGCCAGCAGCTTATCCGGAGCGGGAAGCAGCACAGATACGCAGTATTTT,CASSLSGAGSSTDTQYF,17,TRBV7-2,.,TRBD2,TRBJ2-3